The present T cell receptor (beta chain) was sequenced within a study of T cell responses to AZD1222 COVID-19 vaccine. Trimming cost V 9 bases and J 5 bases, with 8 bases left between them. The CDR3 length is 12 residues. Germline values: CDR1 SNHLY, CDR2 FYNNEI. The method was immunoSEQ multiplex PCR; TCRdb's version includes in-frame clones alone and lacks a portion of them. The data show fewer than 140,000 clones, around 91% seen once. V and J are TRBV2 and TRBJ1-6; no definite D call. The clonotype comes from an adult who received the AZD1222 COVID-19 vaccine. The source was peripheral blood, collected 28 days after the second AZD1222 dose. The CDR3 is CASTPNNSPLHF. Written as DNA, the CDR3 is TGTGCCAGTACTCCAAATAATTCACCCCTCCACTTT.